This TCR beta chain was recorded in a study of blood T cell repertoires in COVID-19. Study background: Nucleic acid was either cDNA or gDNA, and it came from T cells, B-cell-depleted T cells, or PBMCs.

Original methodology: From reference gene primer amplification, estimates of nucleated cell counts were derived. Using immunoSEQ multiplex PCR, the repertoire was profiled, and TCRdb retains in-frame clones only, with some absent. The V and J calls and clone size were taken over from that table, and D and trimming were inferred from the DNA. Here the sample spans a few hundred thousand clones, approximately 90% being singletons. With V trimmed by 3 bases and J by 2 bases, 2 bases remained unmatched. The CDR3 has 16 amino acids. The germline gives CDR1 MNHEY, CDR2 SVGAGI. The TCR comes from a woman between 40 and 50 years old who had been exposed to COVID-19. This sequence joins TRBV6-5 and TRBJ2-3; TRBD2 agrees at 13 bases. The sample consisted of PBMCs or T cells enriched from blood (not recorded which). The DNA for the CDR3 is TGTGCCAGCAGTTATGGGACTAGCGGGGCCACAGATACGCAGTATTTT. Amino acids: CASSYGTSGATDTQYF.